This record looks at one TCR beta chain sequence and its context. Recruitment covered about two dozen US areas and drew participants whose ages spanned about 18 to 95 years. Clinical history as reported by participants underpinned cohort assignment. This sample is part of a study of blood T cell repertoires in COVID-19. The J segment lost 7 bases and the V segment lost 1 base, leaving 4 bases of the junction unmatched. The CDR3 has 14 amino acids. Germline V lookup: CDR1 SGDLS, CDR2 YYNGEE. TCRdb's copy holds only in-frame clones and misses some; the assay was immunoSEQ multiplex PCR. The repertoire holds 150,000 to 200,000 clones, with over 80% as singletons.

The sequencing sample was made of PBMCs or T cells enriched from blood (not recorded which). The receptor comes from a man between 65 and 80 years old who had been exposed to COVID-19. The J gene is TRBJ2-1, the V gene TRBV9; 8 bases fit TRBD1. The CDR3 sequence: CASSVRQGANEQFF. The CDR3 nucleotides are TGTGCCAGCAGCGTAAGGCAGGGGGCAAATGAGCAGTTCTTC.